What follows is one TCR beta chain and its context. This clonotype was seen repeatedly, ten times or more. Its specific antigen is unknown. No much larger clone is present one base from it, and per-base qualities are unavailable. In light of the paper, this sample's time point label describes: newly diagnosed GD, antithyroid drugs for less than 3 months. For both TCR sequencing and RNA sequencing, RNA was extracted from PBMCs in TRIzol. The diagnosis of Graves' disease followed American Thyroid Association guidelines. Patients for the study were recruited at an endocrinology department in Xi'an, China. Each patient gave around 9.2 milliliters of peripheral blood, collected in an EDTA anticoagulant tube. Ficoll Paque Plus density gradient separation was used to isolate PBMCs, and no further T cell sorting was performed. RNA quality was checked with an Agilent 2100 Bioanalyzer and agarose gel, and concentration with a NanoDrop 2000.

This specimen comes from a study of regulatory T cells in long-lasting Graves disease (dated by TCRdb to the early 2020s). Notes on the research overall: Patients with newly diagnosed Graves' disease had been on antithyroid drugs for under 3 months. TCR sequencing covered around 13 persistent and roughly 20 newly diagnosed Graves' disease patients, 33 samples in total. The study was registered as a clinical trial and conducted in China. Patients with persistent Graves' disease were compared with patients with newly diagnosed Graves' disease using TCR sequencing and RNA sequencing of peripheral blood.

Libraries were built with multiplex PCR. These reads were obtained on an Illumina HiSeq 4000. TCR beta libraries were built with iRepertoire HTBI primers and Arm-PCR amplification of CDR3 regions. Before sequencing, the PCR products underwent gel purification. On the authors' methods: A total of fewer than 70 TRBV and 14 TRBJ segments were identified across samples and were used for gene usage analysis of CDR3 amino acid clonotypes. Filtered high-quality paired reads were merged into contigs using COPE and FqMerger. BLAST was used to align contigs to IMGT TRBV, TRBD and TRBJ reference genes, with CDR3 defined following IMGT. Clonotypes above 0.1% frequency were classified as highly expanded clones. Shannon entropy served as the measure of repertoire diversity, while the Gini coefficient captured V-J evenness. Clonotypes shared by more than one individual were considered public. TCRdb reworked the public reads: Q25 trimming with fastp, MiXCR clone assembly, productive beta chains retained. Each CDR3 protein appears once, grouped with its most common genes and DNA. V and J calls and clone size were set by TCRdb, not the authors. Within this sample are around 480,000 distinct CDR3 sequences, with 15% to 20% of them counted one time only. 12% of the sample belongs to the ten largest clones.

From the cysteine through the phenylalanine, the CDR3 covers 15 amino acids. Only CDR3 DNA is held: 45 bases, read in frame from base 1. V is pared back by 4 bases and J by 9 bases, with 22 bases lying between the germline termini. The germline V gene yields SGHAT for CDR1 and FQNNGV for CDR2. Study-level results and caveats: Only peripheral blood was studied, because thyroid tissue, the primary lesion, was inaccessible. The authors noted that the small sample size was a limitation that may lower accuracy. Persistent patients shared more public clonotypes among themselves (under 3,000) than newly diagnosed patients did (more than 950). Only the TCR beta chain was sequenced and analyzed. Preferential use of TRBV28, TRBJ1-2 and TRBJ2-5 was observed in persistent disease, whereas TRBV20-1 and TRBJ2-1 were favored in newly diagnosed disease. Compared with newly diagnosed patients, patients with persistent Graves' disease had lower TCR Shannon entropy and fewer highly expanded clones, which suggests clonal expansion.

These records were also assigned to another study, of T cells in Graves' hyperthyroidism and ophthalmopathy. As the second study states: Graves' hyperthyroidism was defined as stable when no progression to ophthalmopathy occurred over 18 months of follow-up. Hyperthyroidism patients were newly diagnosed, had a disease duration of under 2 months, and were aged 18 to 65 years. Exclusion was applied to patients with uncontrolled infections, other autoimmune diseases, pregnancy or lactation. Diagnoses were based on clinical symptoms, serum thyroxine and TRAb, thyroid ultrasound and orbital computed tomography. A first-round RT-PCR of the TCR CDR3 used the HTBI primer set with the Qiagen OneStep RT-PCR kit. Most expanded thyroid clonotypes (frequency above 0.001) were also detected in blood, suggesting blood repertoires may reflect thyroid immune responses. A 13 V-J signature model separated ophthalmopathy from stable hyperthyroidism, with just over 85% sensitivity and approximately 81% specificity in cross-validation and 80%/75% in testing. In validation, the model predicted progression to ophthalmopathy a median of about 6.8 months before onset, with approximately 71% sensitivity and just under 75% specificity. To identify distinguishing TCR V-J signatures, a discovery cohort of some 100 patients was used, comprising 43 with Graves' ophthalmopathy and some 57 with stable Graves' hyperthyroidism. Whether ophthalmopathy could be predicted prospectively was tested in an independent validation cohort made up of roughly 19 hyperthyroidism patients plus 17 patients who later progressed to ophthalmopathy. The roughly 99 discovery patients were divided at random into training and test sets in a 7:3 ratio. In addition, the study compared T-cell repertoires in thyroid tissue and in blood from a handful of Graves' hyperthyroidism patients. After blood sampling, hyperthyroidism patients were treated with methimazole at a starting dose of 30 mg daily, and ophthalmopathy patients were treated with high-dose intravenous methylprednisolone. The libraries were constructed in a second round of multiplex PCR and then size-selected and purified. Sequencing of the libraries was done on an Illumina HiSeq2000 using paired-end 100 bp reads. Raw data were processed with SOAPnuke, discarding reads with adapters, uncalled bases, mean Phred below 15, or no exact constant-primer or identifier match. High-quality paired reads were merged using COPE v1.2.5, and each unique nucleotide sequence was defined as a clonotype. MiTCR v1.1 was used to align clonotypes to the IMGT TRBV, TRBD and TRBJ reference segments. Only V-J combinations with frequency above 0.0001, covering about 99% of repertoires, were analysed. The TCS score was defined as the ratio of F50 (clonal expansion) to E x V (chaos), calculated using BLOSUM62-based TCRdist between CDR3 peptides within each V-J. Welch's t-statistics and random forest reduced just over 500 V-J features to about 13, which were used in a naive Bayes classifier (R e1071). Sample size was not statistically predetermined, and investigators were not blinded to group allocation. According to the paper, TCR Vbeta CDR3 sequencing was carried out on over 130 peripheral blood samples, which came from under 50 ophthalmopathy, 70 to 80 hyperthyroidism and about 17 progressor patients.

This sequence was found in a man aged 40-49 years with Graves disease. Donor details come from another sample of the same person, matched by shared clones. The specimen comprised peripheral blood mononuclear cells (PBMCs), sampled at new diagnosis, from a patient treated with antithyroid drugs. The rearranged chain carries TRBV11-2 and TRBJ2-7; TRBD2 is a possible D gene, resting on 6 matching bases. The base sequence is TGTGCCAGCAGCTCTATAGCGGTCGGCGGGGCGGGGCAGTACTTC. Its protein product is CASSSIAVGGAGQYF. Full variable domain (CDR3 extended with the reference TRBV11-2 and TRBJ2-7 proteins): EAGVAQSPRYKIIEKRQSVAFWCNPISGHATLYWYQQILGQGPKLLIQFQNNGVVDDSQLPKDRFSAERLKGVDSTLKIQPAKLEDSAVYLCASSSIAVGGAGQYFGPGTRLTVT.